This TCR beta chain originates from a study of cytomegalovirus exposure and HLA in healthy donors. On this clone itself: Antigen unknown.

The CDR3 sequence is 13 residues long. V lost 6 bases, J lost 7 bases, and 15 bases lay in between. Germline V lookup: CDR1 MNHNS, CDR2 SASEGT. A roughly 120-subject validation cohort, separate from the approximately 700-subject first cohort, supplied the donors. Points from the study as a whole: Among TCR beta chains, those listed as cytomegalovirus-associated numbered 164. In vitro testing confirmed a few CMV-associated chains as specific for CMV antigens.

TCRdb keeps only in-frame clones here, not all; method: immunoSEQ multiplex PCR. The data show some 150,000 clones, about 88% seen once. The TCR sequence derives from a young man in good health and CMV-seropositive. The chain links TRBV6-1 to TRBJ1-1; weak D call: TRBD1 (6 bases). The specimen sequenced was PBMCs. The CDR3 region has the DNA TGTGCCAGCAGCTATACAGGGCCTGATGAAGCTTTCTTT. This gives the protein CASSYTGPDEAFF.